The 12 T cell receptor beta chains reported below all come from one sample, sequenced in a study of identical twins. TCRdb itself ran the 5' RACE reads through MiXCR, one entry per CDR3 protein. The sample includes a few hundred thousand distinct CDR3 sequences, roughly 13% of them seen just once. These data also formed part of another study, on yellow fever vaccine responses in identical twins.

The sample taken for sequencing was memory (CD45RO+) T cells sorted from blood. These receptors were collected from a woman under 30 in good health.

Many counts were recorded for this clonotype. The J gene is TRBJ2-3, the V gene TRBV15, with 10 bases aligning to TRBD2. V lost 4 bases to trimming and J lost 1 base; unmatched junction nucleotides: 8. The CDR3 covers 17 residues. The V gene's germline CDR1 is LNHNV and CDR2 YYDKDF (reference sequence). The CDR3 DNA follows: TGTGCCACCAGCAAAAAAGCCGGGACTAGCGGCACAGATACGCAGTATTTT. It translates to CATSKKAGTSGTDTQYF. The whole variable domain, remainder taken from reference TRBV15 and TRBJ2-3, is DAMVIQNPRYQVTQFGKPVTLSCSQTLNHNVMYWYQQKSSQAPKLLFHYYDKDFNNEADTPDNFQSRRPNTSFCFLDIRSPGLGDTAMYLCATSKKAGTSGTDTQYFGPGTRLTVL.

This clonotype was found many times. This chain uses TRBV12-3 or TRBV12-4 with TRBJ1-1, with unresolved D. V lost 6 bases and J 8 bases, leaving 13 bases between the germline ends. The CDR3 loop spans 12 amino acids. The CDR3 nucleotides are TGTGCCAGCAGCTCTAGCAAGACGGAAGCTTTCTTT. As protein: CASSSSKTEAFF.

This clonotype has only a few counts. The chain joins TRBV20-1 to TRBJ2-3, with a possible D match to TRBD2 (9 bases). This CDR3 region has 19 residues. Germline V CDR1 and CDR2: DFQATT, SNEGSKA (reference sequence). Trimming removed 5 bases from V and 1 base from J, with 28 bases in between. Written as DNA, the CDR3 is TGCAGTGCTGACTTAGACAGGGGATTTAGCGGGAGCGGCACAGATACGCAGTATTTT. As protein: CSADLDRGFSGSGTDTQYF.

This clonotype was found many times. The chain combines TRBV6-5 with TRBJ2-3; no clear D. Deletions cut 8 bases from V and 2 bases from J, with 5 bases between. The V gene's germline CDR1 is MNHEY and CDR2 SVGAGI. The CDR3 is made up of 11 amino acids. Here the CDR3 DNA reads TGTGCCAGCGGATCCACAGATACGCAGTATTTT. As protein: CASGSTDTQYF.

CDR3 DNA sequence: TGTGCCAGCAGTTTTCGGCGGGCAGGCTGGGAGACCCAGTACTTC. This sequence encodes CASSFRRAGWETQYF. J is TRBJ2-5 and V is TRBV27; D possibly corresponds to TRBD2 (5 bases). CDR3 length equals 15 residues. CDR1 is MNHEY, CDR2 SMNVEV, per germline (reference sequence). V gave up 3 bases and J gave up 5 bases, with 16 bases separating them.

The V gene is TRBV7-2, the J gene TRBJ2-2; 7 bases are shared with TRBD2. Germline loops: CDR1 SGHTA, CDR2 FQGNSA. The CDR3 has 16 amino acids. Trimming cost V 5 bases and J 8 bases; bases outside gene matches: 14. CDR3 DNA: TGTGCCAGCAGCGCCCTGGTCGGGCGGGGGTCTGGGGAGCTGTTTTTT. This sequence encodes CASSALVGRGSGELFF.

The rearrangement joins TRBV3-1 to TRBJ1-6; unclear D gene. The CDR3 runs to 12 residues. V was shortened by 3 bases and J by 10 bases, with 7 bases between the two germline ends. The germline V gene encodes CDR1 LGHDT and CDR2 YNNKEL (reference sequence). The CDR3 is CASSHLQSPLHF. CDR3 DNA sequence: TGTGCCAGCAGCCATTTACAGTCACCCCTCCACTTT. Together with reference TRBV3-1 and TRBJ1-6, the CDR3 gives the full variable domain: DTAVSQTPKYLVTQMGNDKSIKCEQNLGHDTMYWYKQDSKKFLKIMFSYNNKELIINETVPNRFSPKSPDKAHLNLHINSLELGDSAVYFCASSHLQSPLHFGNGTRLTVT.

The chain carries TRBV2 and TRBJ1-1; D may be TRBD1 (6 bases). Germline V lookup: CDR1 SNHLY, CDR2 FYNNEI. V was shortened by 2 bases and J by 10 bases, with 17 bases between the two germline ends. The CDR3 is made up of 14 amino acids. DNA for the CDR3: TGTGCCAGCAGTGAATGGGGGGGCCGGGTTTCAGCTTTCTTT. Its translation: CASSEWGGRVSAFF.

This clonotype came up many times. The chain is built from TRBV3-1 and TRBJ1-5; D ambiguous. Germline V gives CDR1 LGHDT, CDR2 YNNKEL (reference sequence). Trimming shortened V by 0 bases and J by 1 base, and 13 bases separated the two germline ends. The CDR3 loop spans 17 amino acids. The CDR3 DNA reads as TGTGCCAGCAGCCAAGATTTGCCGGCGGTAAGCAATCAGCCCCAGCATTTT. Translating gives CASSQDLPAVSNQPQHF.

V gene TRBV20-1 combines with J gene TRBJ2-1; D remains ambiguous. The germline V gene encodes CDR1 DFQATT and CDR2 SNEGSKA (reference sequence). This CDR3 comprises 14 residues. The ends were cut back, 3 bases at V and 0 bases at J, with 9 bases in the middle. The CDR3 DNA reads as TGCAGTGCTAGGAACACCAACTCCTACAATGAGCAGTTCTTC. Protein: CSARNTNSYNEQFF.

This clonotype was recorded at least ten times. J is TRBJ2-6 and V is TRBV6-1; D gene unclear. V was trimmed by 6 bases and J by 1 base, leaving 4 bases between them. This CDR3 spans 13 amino acids. The germline V gene encodes CDR1 MNHNS and CDR2 SASEGT. CDR3: CASRPSGANVLTF. DNA of the CDR3: TGTGCCAGCAGACCGTCTGGGGCCAACGTCCTGACTTTC.

This clonotype was recorded a few times. The chain uses TRBV11-3 and TRBJ2-7; 8 bases agree with TRBD1. The J segment lost 5 bases and the V segment lost 5 bases, leaving 8 bases of the junction unmatched. The CDR3 covers 14 residues. CDR1 is SGHNT, CDR2 YENEEA, per germline. In DNA form, the CDR3 reads TGTGCCAGCAGCAAAGGACAGGGAGTCCACGAGCAGTACTTC. Amino acids: CASSKGQGVHEQYF.